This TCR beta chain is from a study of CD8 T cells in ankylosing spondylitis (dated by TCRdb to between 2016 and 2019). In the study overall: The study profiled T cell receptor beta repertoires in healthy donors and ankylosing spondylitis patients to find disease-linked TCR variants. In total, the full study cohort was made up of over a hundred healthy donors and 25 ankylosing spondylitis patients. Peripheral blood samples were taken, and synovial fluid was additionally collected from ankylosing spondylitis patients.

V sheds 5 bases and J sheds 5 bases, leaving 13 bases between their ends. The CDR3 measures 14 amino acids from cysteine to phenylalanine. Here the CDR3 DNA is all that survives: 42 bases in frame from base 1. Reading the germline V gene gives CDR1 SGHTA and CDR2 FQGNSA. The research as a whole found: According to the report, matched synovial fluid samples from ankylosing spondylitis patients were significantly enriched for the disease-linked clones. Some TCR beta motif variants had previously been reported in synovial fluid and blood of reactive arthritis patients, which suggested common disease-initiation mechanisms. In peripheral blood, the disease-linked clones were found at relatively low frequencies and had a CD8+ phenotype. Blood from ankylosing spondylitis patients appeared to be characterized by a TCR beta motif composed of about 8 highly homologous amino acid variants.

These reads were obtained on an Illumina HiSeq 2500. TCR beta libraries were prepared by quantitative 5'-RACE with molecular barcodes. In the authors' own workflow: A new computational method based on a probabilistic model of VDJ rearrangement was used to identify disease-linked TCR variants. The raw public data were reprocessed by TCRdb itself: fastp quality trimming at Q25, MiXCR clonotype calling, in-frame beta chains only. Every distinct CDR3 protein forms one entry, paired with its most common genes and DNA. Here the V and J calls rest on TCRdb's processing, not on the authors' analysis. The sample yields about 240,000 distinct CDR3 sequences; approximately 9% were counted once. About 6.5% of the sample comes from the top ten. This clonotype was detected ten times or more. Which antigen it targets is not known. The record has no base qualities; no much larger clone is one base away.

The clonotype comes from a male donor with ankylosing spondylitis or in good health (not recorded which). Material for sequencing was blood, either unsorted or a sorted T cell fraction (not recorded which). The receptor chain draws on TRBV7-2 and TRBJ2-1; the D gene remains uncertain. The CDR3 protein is CASSRITPNNEQFF. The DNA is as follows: TGTGCCAGCAGCCGTATAACCCCTAACAATGAGCAGTTCTTC.